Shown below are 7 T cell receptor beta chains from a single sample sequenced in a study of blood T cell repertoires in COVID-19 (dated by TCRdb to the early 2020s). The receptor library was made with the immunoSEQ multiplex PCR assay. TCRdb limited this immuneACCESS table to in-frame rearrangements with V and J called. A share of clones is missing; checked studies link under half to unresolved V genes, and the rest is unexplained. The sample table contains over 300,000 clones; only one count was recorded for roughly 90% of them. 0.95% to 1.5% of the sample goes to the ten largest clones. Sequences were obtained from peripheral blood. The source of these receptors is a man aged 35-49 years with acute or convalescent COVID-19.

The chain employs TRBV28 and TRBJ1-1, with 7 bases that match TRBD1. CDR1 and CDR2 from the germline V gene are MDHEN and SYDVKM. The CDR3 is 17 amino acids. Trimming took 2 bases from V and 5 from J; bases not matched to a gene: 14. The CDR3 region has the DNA TGTGCCAGCAGTTTAACTAGGGTCAGGGGGAGAAAAACTGAAGCTTTCTTT. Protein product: CASSLTRVRGRKTEAFF.

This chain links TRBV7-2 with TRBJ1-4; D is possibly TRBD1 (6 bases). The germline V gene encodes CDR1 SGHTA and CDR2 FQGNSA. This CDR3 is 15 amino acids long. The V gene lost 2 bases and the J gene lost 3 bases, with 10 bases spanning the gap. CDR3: CASSLTGSANEKLFF. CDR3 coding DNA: TGTGCCAGCAGCTTAACAGGGTCCGCTAATGAAAAACTGTTTTTT.

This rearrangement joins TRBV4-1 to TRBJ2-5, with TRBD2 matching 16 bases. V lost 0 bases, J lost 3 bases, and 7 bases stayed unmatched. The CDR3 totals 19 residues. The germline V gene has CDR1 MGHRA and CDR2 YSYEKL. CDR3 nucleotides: TGCGCCAGCAGCCAAGATAGGGGACTAGCGGGGGGGTACGAAGAGACCCAGTACTTC. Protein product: CASSQDRGLAGGYEETQYF.

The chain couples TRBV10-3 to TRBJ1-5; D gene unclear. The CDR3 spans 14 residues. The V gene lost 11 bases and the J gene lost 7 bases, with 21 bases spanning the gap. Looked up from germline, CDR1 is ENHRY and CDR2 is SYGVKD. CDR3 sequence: CAAAEGGVGQPQHF. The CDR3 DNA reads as TGTGCCGCCGCCGAGGGCGGAGTGGGCCAGCCCCAGCATTTT.

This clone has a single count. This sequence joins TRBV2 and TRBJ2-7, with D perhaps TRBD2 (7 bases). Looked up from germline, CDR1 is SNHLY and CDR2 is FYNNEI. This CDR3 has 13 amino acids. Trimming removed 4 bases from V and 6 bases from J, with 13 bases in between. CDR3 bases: TGTGCCAGCAGTGGTCACAGGGAGGGCGAGCAGTACTTC. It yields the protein CASSGHREGEQYF.

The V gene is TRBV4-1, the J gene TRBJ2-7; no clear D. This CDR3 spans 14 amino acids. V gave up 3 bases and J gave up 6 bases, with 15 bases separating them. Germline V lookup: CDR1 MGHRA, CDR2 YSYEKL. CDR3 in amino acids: CASSHGSQKVEQYF. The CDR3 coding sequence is TGCGCCAGCAGCCACGGCTCACAGAAGGTCGAGCAGTACTTC.

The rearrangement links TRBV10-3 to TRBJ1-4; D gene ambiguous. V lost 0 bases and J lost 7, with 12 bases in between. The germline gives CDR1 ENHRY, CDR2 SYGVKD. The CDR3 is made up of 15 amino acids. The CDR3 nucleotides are TGTGCCATCAGTGAGTCCCGGGATGGGAGTGAAAAACTGTTTTTT. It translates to CAISESRDGSEKLFF.